This T cell receptor (beta chain) appears in the sequencing data of a study of CD4 T cells in relation to SARS-CoV-2 and coronaviruses. Study-wide results and caveats: About 65% of donors had memory CD4+ clonotypes crossrecognizing SARS-CoV-2 and common cold coronavirus spike.

The unexposed donors gave CD4+ T cells in about 2010-2019, prior to COVID-19. Isolation of CD4+ T cells took place after about 10 days in culture. Cultures held roughly 2 million PBMCs per well with around 10 IU/ml IL-2. Libraries were prepared by immunoSEQ multiplex PCR; TCRdb keeps only in-frame clonotypes and omits some of them. The data show some 29,000 clones, about three quarters seen once. This clone occurred once. What it binds is unknown. The germline V gene has CDR1 SGHAT and CDR2 FQNNGV. The CDR3 totals 16 residues. V was cut by 5 bases and J by 4 bases, with 20 bases left in between. The chain couples TRBV11-2 to TRBJ1-2; tentatively, D is TRBD1 (6 bases). The sequencing input was CD4+ T cells from PBMCs, cultured in vitro. The sequence was collected from a human donor in good health. Here the CDR3 DNA reads TGTGCCAGCAGCCCTCTAGGGGGACGGTCGGGCTATGGCTACACCTTC. It yields the protein CASSPLGGRSGYGYTF. Complete variable domain (other parts from reference TRBV11-2 and TRBJ1-2): EAGVAQSPRYKIIEKRQSVAFWCNPISGHATLYWYQQILGQGPKLLIQFQNNGVVDDSQLPKDRFSAERLKGVDSTLKIQPAKLEDSAVYLCASSPLGGRSGYGYTFGSGTRLTVV.